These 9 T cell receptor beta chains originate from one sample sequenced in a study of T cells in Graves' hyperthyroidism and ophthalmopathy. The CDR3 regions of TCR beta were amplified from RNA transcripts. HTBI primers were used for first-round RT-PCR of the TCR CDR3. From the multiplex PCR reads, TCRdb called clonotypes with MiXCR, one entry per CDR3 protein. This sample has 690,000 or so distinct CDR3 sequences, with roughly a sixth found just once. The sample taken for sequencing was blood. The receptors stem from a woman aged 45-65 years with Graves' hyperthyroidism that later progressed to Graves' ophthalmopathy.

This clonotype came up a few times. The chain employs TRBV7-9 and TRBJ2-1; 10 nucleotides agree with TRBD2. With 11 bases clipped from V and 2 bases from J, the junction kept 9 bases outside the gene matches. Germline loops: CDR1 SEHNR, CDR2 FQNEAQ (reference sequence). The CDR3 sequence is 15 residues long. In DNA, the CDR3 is TGTGCCGGACAACGGACTAGCGGACCCTACAATGAGCAGTTCTTC. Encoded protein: CAGQRTSGPYNEQFF.

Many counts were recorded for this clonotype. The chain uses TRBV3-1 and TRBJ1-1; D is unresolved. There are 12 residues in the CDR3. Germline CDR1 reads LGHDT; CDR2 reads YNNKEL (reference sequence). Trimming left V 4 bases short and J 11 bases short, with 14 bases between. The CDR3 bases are TGTGCCAGCAGCCCGAAAAAGGTCCCCGCTTTCTTT. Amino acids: CASSPKKVPAFF.

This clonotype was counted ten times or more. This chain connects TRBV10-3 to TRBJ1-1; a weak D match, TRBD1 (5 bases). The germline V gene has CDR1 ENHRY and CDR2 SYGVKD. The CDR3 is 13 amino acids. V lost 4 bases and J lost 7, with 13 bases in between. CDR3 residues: CAISGPGQGEAFF. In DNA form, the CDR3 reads TGTGCCATCAGTGGCCCAGGGCAGGGTGAAGCTTTCTTT.

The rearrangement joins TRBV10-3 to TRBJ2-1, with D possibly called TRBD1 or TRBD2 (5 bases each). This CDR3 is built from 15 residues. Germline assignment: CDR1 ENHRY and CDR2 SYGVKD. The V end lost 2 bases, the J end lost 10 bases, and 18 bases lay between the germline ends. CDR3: CAISEVVRDLSEQFF. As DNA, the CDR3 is TGTGCCATCAGTGAGGTTGTCAGGGACCTCTCCGAGCAGTTCTTC.

CDR3 region: CASSLVRTPTNEKLFF. The DNA of the CDR3 is TGTGCCAGCAGCTTAGTAAGGACACCAACTAATGAAAAACTGTTTTTT. V gene TRBV7-6 combines with J gene TRBJ1-4; D possibly corresponds to TRBD1 (5 bases). Per germline, CDR1 SGHVS and CDR2 FNYEAQ. The CDR3 is 16 residues long. V was shortened by 1 base and J by 0 bases, with 9 bases between the two germline ends.

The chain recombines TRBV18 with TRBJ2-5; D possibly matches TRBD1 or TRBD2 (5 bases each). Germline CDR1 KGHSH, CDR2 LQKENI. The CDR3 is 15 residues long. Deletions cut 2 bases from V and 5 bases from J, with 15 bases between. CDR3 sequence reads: CASSPNSWGFETQYF. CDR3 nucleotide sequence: TGTGCCAGCTCACCAAATAGCTGGGGGTTTGAGACCCAGTACTTC.

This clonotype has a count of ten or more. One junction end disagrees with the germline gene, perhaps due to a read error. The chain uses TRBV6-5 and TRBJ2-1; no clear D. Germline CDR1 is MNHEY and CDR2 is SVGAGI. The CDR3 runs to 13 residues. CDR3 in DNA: TGTGCCAGCAGCTACTCGACTTACAATGAGCAGTTCTTC. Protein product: CASSYSTYNEQFF.

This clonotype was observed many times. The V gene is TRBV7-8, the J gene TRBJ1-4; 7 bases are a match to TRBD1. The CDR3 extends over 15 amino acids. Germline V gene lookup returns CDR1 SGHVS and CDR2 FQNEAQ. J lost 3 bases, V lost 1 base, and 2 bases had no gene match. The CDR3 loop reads CASSLDRGSNEKLFF. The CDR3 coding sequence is TGTGCCAGCAGCTTAGACAGGGGTTCTAATGAAAAACTGTTTTTT. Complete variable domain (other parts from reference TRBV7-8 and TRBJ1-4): GAGVSQSPRYKVAKRGQDVALRCDPISGHVSLFWYQQALGQGPEFLTYFQNEAQLDKSGLPSDRFFAERPEGSVSTLKIQRTQQEDSAVYLCASSLDRGSNEKLFFGSGTQLSVL.

Here the CDR3 reads CASRQQGTSGANVLTF. CDR3 bases: TGTGCCAGCAGGCAGCAGGGTACCTCTGGGGCCAACGTCCTGACTTTC. The genes are TRBV12-3 or TRBV12-4 and TRBJ2-6, with D possibly being TRBD1 (5 bases). Trimming took off 6 bases at V and 0 bases at J, with 12 bases between the two ends. This CDR3 is built from 16 residues.